These 13 T cell receptor beta chains were all obtained from the same sample, sequenced in a study of control samples from healthy donors and cancer patients. Measured with immunoSEQ multiplex PCR; TCRdb has only the in-frame clones, and not every one. The data hold around 94,000 clones, with around 83% observed a single time. Sequences were obtained from blood. These receptors were collected from a woman aged 45-59 years in good health.

This clone was recorded only once. The chain recombines TRBV18 with TRBJ2-5; 8 positions agree with TRBD1. This CDR3 is 16 amino acids long. The germline V gene encodes CDR1 KGHSH and CDR2 LQKENI. J lost 1 base, V lost 6 bases, and 10 bases had no gene match. CDR3 bases: TGTGCCAGCTCCCCCACTGGACAGGGATCCCAAGAGACCCAGTACTTC. Amino acids: CASSPTGQGSQETQYF.

The chain couples TRBV4-3 to TRBJ2-1; 12 bases are shared with TRBD2. The V and J ends lost 3 bases and 0 bases, in that order; junction bases with no gene match: 9. The CDR3 has 19 amino acids. Germline CDR1 is LGHNA and CDR2 is YSLEER. This CDR3 reads CASSHIERLAGDSYNEQFF. In nucleotides, the CDR3 is TGCGCCAGCAGCCACATAGAGAGACTAGCGGGGGACTCCTACAATGAGCAGTTCTTC.

The V call is TRBV5-1, the J call TRBJ2-1, with a weak D call TRBD2 (5 bases). This CDR3 contains 19 residues. The V end lost 3 bases, the J end lost 4 bases, and 26 bases lay between the germline ends. CDR1 and CDR2 (germline): SGHRS, YFSETQ. The CDR3 here is CASSSLLGNSGGLYNEQFF. CDR3 nucleotides: TGCGCCAGCAGCTCACTCTTGGGAAACAGTGGAGGATTATACAATGAGCAGTTCTTC.

The V and J genes are TRBV2 and TRBJ2-4, with 7 positions matching TRBD1. Per germline, CDR1 SNHLY and CDR2 FYNNEI. This CDR3 is built from 14 residues. The V gene end was trimmed by 1 base and the J gene end by 5 bases; junction bases not matched to a gene: 2. The CDR3 DNA is TGTGCCAGCAGTGAAGTTACAGGGGAAAACATTCAGTACTTC. This translates into CASSEVTGENIQYF.

The rearrangement joins TRBV18 to TRBJ2-6, with TRBD2 identical over 11 bases. J gave up 0 bases and V 3 bases, and 10 bases lay outside the gene matches. CDR3 size: 20 residues. Germline loops: CDR1 KGHSH, CDR2 LQKENI. CDR3 sequence (DNA): TGTGCCAGCTCACCCGACAACAGACTAGCGGGGTCCTCTGGGGCCAACGTCCTGACTTTC. The encoded protein is CASSPDNRLAGSSGANVLTF.

The chain uses TRBV4-3 and TRBJ2-1; the match to TRBD2 covers 13 bases. This CDR3 comprises 18 residues. Trimming removed 3 bases from V and 3 bases from J; junction bases left unmatched: 8. Germline V gene lookup returns CDR1 LGHNA and CDR2 YSLEER. The DNA for the CDR3 is TGCGCCAGCAGCCATGACACCGGGACTAGCGGGATCTACAATGAGCAGTTCTTC. Its translation is CASSHDTGTSGIYNEQFF.

The gene calls are TRBV7-8 and TRBJ1-1; TRBD1 aligns across 7 bases. The junction had 14 bases not matched to a gene; V was cut back by 5 bases and J by 8 bases. The CDR3 is made up of 15 amino acids. Germline V gives CDR1 SGHVS, CDR2 FQNEAQ. CDR3 nucleotide sequence: TGTGCCAGCAGCCCACCACAGGGCGGACAGGTGGAAGCTTTCTTT. This gives the protein CASSPPQGGQVEAFF.

The chain employs TRBV24-1 and TRBJ1-2; D not resolved. The CDR3 length is 13 residues. In germline, CDR1 is KGHDR, CDR2 SFDVKD. The V end lost 7 bases, the J end lost 4 bases, and 12 bases lay between the germline ends. The CDR3 loop is CATSAAGSYGYTF. CDR3 in DNA: TGTGCCACCAGCGCCGCAGGTTCCTATGGCTACACCTTC.

The chain combines TRBV9 with TRBJ1-5; D unresolved. V was pared by 4 bases and J by 4 bases, with 9 bases between. Germline V gene sequence: CDR1 SGDLS, CDR2 YYNGEE. CDR3 length: 13 residues. CDR3 coding DNA: TGTGCCAGCAGCCCCGGGCCGAATCAGCCCCAGCATTTT. Encoded protein: CASSPGPNQPQHF.

The gene calls are TRBV11-2 and TRBJ2-2; 11 bases line up with TRBD1. CDR3 size: 16 residues. Germline V gene lookup returns CDR1 SGHAT and CDR2 FQNNGV. Trimming took 1 base from V and 6 from J; bases not matched to a gene: 4. The CDR3 nucleotides read TGTGCCAGCAGCTTAGGGACAGGGGGCTTGCCCGGGGAGCTGTTTTTT. Protein: CASSLGTGGLPGELFF.

This clone was observed once. The J gene is TRBJ1-1, the V gene TRBV5-6; TRBD1 agrees at 8 bases. The junction had 9 bases not matched to a gene; V was cut back by 5 bases and J by 0 bases. The CDR3 is 16 residues long. Germline CDR1 SGHDT, CDR2 YYEEEE. CDR3 loop: CASRLDRGEVNTEAFF. The CDR3 bases are TGTGCCAGCAGACTTGACAGGGGCGAGGTGAACACTGAAGCTTTCTTT.

V usage is TRBV5-1 and J usage is TRBJ2-3, with D perhaps TRBD1 (6 bases). The CDR3 runs to 15 residues. The germline CDR1 and CDR2 sequences are SGHRS and YFSETQ. The ends were cut back, 5 bases at V and 2 bases at J, with 15 bases in the middle. CDR3 loop: CASSFQDRNTDTQYF. CDR3 in DNA: TGCGCCAGCAGTTTTCAAGACAGGAACACAGATACGCAGTATTTT. Drawing the rest from reference TRBV5-1 and TRBJ2-3, the complete variable domain is KAGVTQTPRYLIKTRGQQVTLSCSPISGHRSVSWYQQTPGQGLQFLFEYFSETQRNKGNFPGRFSGRQFSNSRSEMNVSTLELGDSALYLCASSFQDRNTDTQYFGPGTRLTVL.

The V gene is TRBV25-1, the J gene TRBJ2-1, with D maybe TRBD2 (6 bases). The length of the CDR3 is 17 residues. Germline-derived CDR1 and CDR2 are MGHDK and SYGVNS. Trimming took 0 bases from V and 0 from J, leaving 12 bases between them. The CDR3 here is CASSEYGGIRSYNEQFF. As DNA, the CDR3 is TGTGCCAGCAGTGAATATGGAGGGATTCGCTCCTACAATGAGCAGTTCTTC.